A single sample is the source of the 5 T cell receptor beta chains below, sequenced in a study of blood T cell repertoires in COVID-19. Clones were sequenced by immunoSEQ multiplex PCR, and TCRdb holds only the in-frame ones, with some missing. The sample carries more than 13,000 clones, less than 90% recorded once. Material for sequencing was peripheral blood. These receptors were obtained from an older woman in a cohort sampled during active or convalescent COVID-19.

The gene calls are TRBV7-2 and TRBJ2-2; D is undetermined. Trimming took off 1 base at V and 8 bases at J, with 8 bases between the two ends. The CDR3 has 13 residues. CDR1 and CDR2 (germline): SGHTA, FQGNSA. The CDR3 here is CASSLDGVGELFF. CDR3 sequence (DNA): TGTGCCAGCAGCTTAGACGGAGTAGGGGAGCTGTTTTTT.

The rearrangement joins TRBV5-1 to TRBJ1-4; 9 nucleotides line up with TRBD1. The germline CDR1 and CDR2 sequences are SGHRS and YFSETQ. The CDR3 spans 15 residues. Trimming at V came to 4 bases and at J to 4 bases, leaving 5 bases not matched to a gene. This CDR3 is CASSGGTGYNEKLFF. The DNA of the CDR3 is TGCGCCAGCAGCGGGGGGACAGGGTATAATGAAAAACTGTTTTTT.

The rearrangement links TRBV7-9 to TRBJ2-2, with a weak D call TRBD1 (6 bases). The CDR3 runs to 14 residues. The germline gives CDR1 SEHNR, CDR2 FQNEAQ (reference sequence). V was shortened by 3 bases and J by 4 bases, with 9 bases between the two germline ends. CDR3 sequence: CASSFQQGTGELFF. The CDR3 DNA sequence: TGTGCCAGCAGCTTCCAACAGGGCACCGGGGAGCTGTTTTTT.

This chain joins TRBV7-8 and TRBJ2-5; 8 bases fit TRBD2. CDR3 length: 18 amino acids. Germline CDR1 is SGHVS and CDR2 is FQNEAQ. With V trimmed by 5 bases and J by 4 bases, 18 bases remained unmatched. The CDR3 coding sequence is TGTGCCAGCAGCCATCAACCCTCTCCGGGGGGGCGTAGAGAGACCCAGTACTTC. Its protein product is CASSHQPSPGGRRETQYF.

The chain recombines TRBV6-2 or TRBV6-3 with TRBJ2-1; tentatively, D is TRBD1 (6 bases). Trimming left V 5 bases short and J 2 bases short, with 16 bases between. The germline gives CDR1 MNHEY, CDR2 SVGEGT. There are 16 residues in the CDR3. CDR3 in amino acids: CASSHRAGRTYNEQFF. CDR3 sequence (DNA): TGTGCCAGCAGTCACAGGGCAGGGCGGACCTACAATGAGCAGTTCTTC.